This TCR beta chain was captured in a study of T cell repertoires in cytomegalovirus infection. Study as a whole: Shared public TCR beta signatures pointed to both CMV infection and a matching HLA type.

TCRdb recomputed calls from the reads with MiXCR, one row per CDR3 protein. The table has more than 150,000 distinct CDR3 sequences, approximately 19% seen once; the top ten hold about 2.9%. V dropped 4 bases and J dropped 1 base, with 13 bases sitting between them. Looked up from germline, CDR1 is SGHTA and CDR2 is FQGNSA. The CDR3 is 15 residues long. V and J are TRBV7-2 and TRBJ1-1; D not certain. Source material: PBMCs. The receptor was derived from a human donor in good health (CMV status not recorded). Some clones in this sample may be carry-over from other donors' samples. CDR3 sequence: CASSSTPNWNTEAFF. The CDR3 DNA is TGTGCCAGCAGCTCTACACCAAACTGGAACACTGAAGCTTTCTTT.